The 27 T cell receptor beta chains presented below share a single source sample, sequenced in a study of blood T cell repertoires in COVID-19. Clones were sequenced by immunoSEQ multiplex PCR, and TCRdb holds only the in-frame ones, with some missing. The profile shows about 250,000 clones, around 90% of them singletons. Sequencing used peripheral blood. These receptors were obtained from a woman between 40 and 50 years old who had recovered from COVID-19.

The chain is built from TRBV7-8 and TRBJ2-7; D ambiguous. V shed 7 bases and J shed 1 base, with 8 bases lying between them. CDR1 is SGHVS, CDR2 FQNEAQ, per germline. CDR3 length: 12 amino acids. The CDR3 DNA follows: TGTGCCAGCACCCCGACATCCTACGAGCAGTACTTC. Translated, it gives CASTPTSYEQYF.

This clone was observed once. V gene TRBV3-1 (or the pseudogene TRBV3-2) combines with J gene TRBJ2-3; 7 bases agree with TRBD1. There are 13 residues in the CDR3. Trimming cost V 6 bases and J 4 bases; bases outside gene matches: 4. CDR1 is LGHDT, CDR2 YNNKEL, per germline (reference sequence). The chain's CDR3 is CASRTGIADTQYF. The CDR3 DNA follows: TGTGCCAGCAGGACAGGGATTGCAGATACGCAGTATTTT.

The CDR3 DNA sequence: TGTGCCAGCAGCTTAACTCAGCAGGGGAACGAGCAGTACTTC. This sequence encodes CASSLTQQGNEQYF. The chain joins TRBV7-3 to TRBJ2-7; a weak D match, TRBD1 (6 bases). The CDR3 has 14 residues. V was cut by 0 bases and J by 5 bases, with 11 bases left in between. Germline CDR1 SGHTA, CDR2 FQGTGA.

The J gene is TRBJ1-1, the V gene TRBV30, with D perhaps TRBD1 (5 bases). The V gene's germline CDR1 is GTSNPN and CDR2 SVGIG (reference sequence). Trimming shortened V by 2 bases and J by 9 bases, and 13 bases separated the two germline ends. This CDR3 comprises 12 residues. Here the CDR3 reads CAWSMQGVKAFF. The CDR3 DNA follows: TGTGCCTGGAGTATGCAGGGCGTAAAAGCTTTCTTT.

J is TRBJ2-3 and V is TRBV4-1; 7 bases line up with TRBD1. This CDR3 region has 15 residues. Losses at the gene ends were 4 bases for V and 0 bases for J; bases not matched to a gene: 4. In germline, CDR1 is MGHRA, CDR2 YSYEKL. The chain's CDR3 is CASSLDRTSTDTQYF. The CDR3 coding sequence is TGCGCCAGCAGCCTGGACAGGACTAGCACAGATACGCAGTATTTT.

Notes on this clone: Different DNA sequences within this sample yield the same CDR3. The chain has TRBV30 and TRBJ1-1; D is unresolved. The CDR3 consists of 12 residues. Trimming took 0 bases from V and 4 from J, leaving 6 bases between them. Looked up from germline, CDR1 is GTSNPN and CDR2 is SVGIG (reference sequence). The CDR3 loop is CAWSVLGTEAFF. The CDR3 coding sequence is TGTGCCTGGAGTGTACTTGGCACTGAAGCTTTCTTT.

This clone appeared once. The rearrangement joins TRBV12-3 or TRBV12-4 to TRBJ1-3, with a weak D call TRBD1 (5 bases). The CDR3 spans 13 residues. The V and J ends lost 8 bases and 1 base respectively, with 9 bases between them. The chain's CDR3 is CASGAFSGNTIYF. The CDR3 DNA reads as TGTGCCAGCGGGGCTTTTTCTGGAAACACCATATATTTT.

V is TRBV4-2 and J is TRBJ1-2; possible D gene TRBD1, 6 bases. The germline CDR1 and CDR2 sequences are LGHNA and YNFKEQ. This CDR3 has 12 residues. Trimming took 3 bases from V and 6 from J, leaving 8 bases between them. The CDR3 spells CASSHNRDGYTF. CDR3 coding DNA: TGTGCCAGCAGCCATAACAGGGATGGCTACACCTTC.

The V and J genes are TRBV7-2 and TRBJ2-7; 8 nucleotides agree with TRBD2. The germline gives CDR1 SGHTA, CDR2 FQGNSA. After removal of 2 bases from V and 4 bases from J, the junction contained 7 bases not matched to a gene. CDR3 length: 15 amino acids. The DNA for the CDR3 is TGTGCCAGCAGCTTAAATAGCGGGATTCCTTACGAGCAGTACTTC. Translated: CASSLNSGIPYEQYF.

This clone has just a few counts. V usage is TRBV7-6 and J usage is TRBJ2-7, with 7 positions matching TRBD2. The CDR3 spans 16 residues. Trimming removed 5 bases from V and 5 bases from J; junction bases left unmatched: 15. Germline V gene data show CDR1 as SGHVS and CDR2 as FNYEAQ. This CDR3 reads CASSDDLAREGDEQYF. The CDR3, as DNA: TGTGCCAGCAGCGATGATCTAGCGAGGGAGGGAGACGAGCAGTACTTC.

The V gene is TRBV4-1, the J gene TRBJ2-1; 9 nucleotides line up with TRBD1. This CDR3 region has 16 residues. After removal of 4 bases from V and 4 bases from J, the junction contained 8 bases not matched to a gene. In germline, CDR1 is MGHRA, CDR2 YSYEKL. The CDR3 DNA reads as TGCGCCAGCAGCCTCCAGGGACAGGGAAGGTACAATGAGCAGTTCTTC. It translates to CASSLQGQGRYNEQFF.

The genes are TRBV6-6 and TRBJ1-6; 7 bases fit TRBD1. V lost 4 bases and J lost 6; bases outside the gene matches: 6. The CDR3 has 15 residues. Germline-derived CDR1 and CDR2 are MNHNY and SVGAGI (reference sequence). In DNA, the CDR3 is TGTGCCAGCAGTTCCCGGGACAGCCGTAATTCACCCCTCCACTTT. It encodes CASSSRDSRNSPLHF.

The chain has TRBV24-1 and TRBJ2-1; 14 bases agree with TRBD2. The germline V gene has CDR1 KGHDR and CDR2 SFDVKD. This CDR3 is 17 amino acids long. Trimming took 5 bases from V and 9 from J; bases not matched to a gene: 11. As DNA, the CDR3 is TGTGCCACCAGTGGGCCTTCCGGGACTAGCGGGAGTGGTGAGCAGTTCTTC. Its translation is CATSGPSGTSGSGEQFF.

J is TRBJ2-1 and V is TRBV3-1 (or the pseudogene TRBV3-2), with a weak D call TRBD2 (5 bases). Germline V gene lookup returns CDR1 LGHDT and CDR2 YNNKEL (reference sequence). The CDR3 is 14 amino acids. V was shortened by 2 bases and J by 7 bases, with 12 bases between the two germline ends. The CDR3 loop reads CASSQMVGANEQFF. The CDR3 DNA reads as TGTGCCAGCAGCCAAATGGTGGGAGCGAATGAGCAGTTCTTC.

The rearrangement links TRBV24-1 to TRBJ2-1, with 11 bases identical to TRBD2. V dropped 4 bases and J dropped 14; count of bases not matched to a gene: 6. The germline V gene has CDR1 KGHDR and CDR2 SFDVKD. The CDR3 consists of 13 residues. The CDR3 DNA reads TGTGCCACCAGTGACCTTAGCGGGAGGGTGGAGTTCTTC. Protein: CATSDLSGRVEFF.

The chain joins TRBV4-2 to TRBJ2-3; no clear D. CDR1 and CDR2 from the germline V gene are LGHNA and YNFKEQ. The CDR3 sequence is 16 residues long. Trimming removed 0 bases from V and 4 bases from J, with 14 bases in between. The CDR3 nucleotides are TGTGCCAGCAGCCAAGAAGAGGCGAGCAACGCAGATACGCAGTATTTT. Translating it yields CASSQEEASNADTQYF.

The V call is TRBV3-1 (or the pseudogene TRBV3-2), the J call TRBJ2-3; a weak D match, TRBD1 (5 bases). The CDR3 totals 12 residues. Germline V lookup: CDR1 LGHDT, CDR2 YNNKEL (reference sequence). The V end was cut by 8 bases, the J end by 5 bases, with 11 bases between. The CDR3 here is CASSHQGDTQYF. The CDR3, as DNA: TGTGCCAGCTCCCACCAGGGAGATACGCAGTATTTT.

The chain is built from TRBV27 and TRBJ2-3, with D perhaps matching TRBD2 (6 bases). This CDR3 contains 16 residues. CDR1 and CDR2 from the germline V gene are MNHEY and SMNVEV (reference sequence). V gave up 1 base and J gave up 2 bases, with 13 bases separating them. In nucleotides, the CDR3 is TGTGCCAGCAGTTTATTAGGGACTGCGGACACAGATACGCAGTATTTT. It encodes CASSLLGTADTDTQYF.

This chain joins TRBV6-1 and TRBJ2-5; 10 bases are shared with TRBD2. The CDR3 runs 15 residues. Germline V gene sequence: CDR1 MNHNS, CDR2 SASEGT. The V segment lost 0 bases and the J segment 4 bases; nucleotides outside the gene matches: 2. The CDR3, as DNA: TGTGCCAGCAGTGAAGCACTAGCGGGAAGAGAGACCCAGTACTTC. Its protein is CASSEALAGRETQYF.

V usage is TRBV5-1 and J usage is TRBJ2-1; the D is unclear. CDR3 size: 16 residues. V was clipped by 3 bases and J by 4 bases, with 17 bases between them. The germline gives CDR1 SGHRS, CDR2 YFSETQ. The chain's CDR3 is CASSSNPGSGYNEQFF. CDR3 DNA: TGCGCCAGCAGCTCCAACCCAGGCTCTGGGTACAATGAGCAGTTCTTC. The whole variable domain, filled in from reference TRBV5-1 and TRBJ2-1, reads KAGVTQTPRYLIKTRGQQVTLSCSPISGHRSVSWYQQTPGQGLQFLFEYFSETQRNKGNFPGRFSGRQFSNSRSEMNVSTLELGDSALYLCASSSNPGSGYNEQFFGPGTRLTVL.

V usage is TRBV5-8 and J usage is TRBJ2-7; 8 positions match TRBD2. V gave up 2 bases and J gave up 6 bases; unmatched junction bases: 7. The CDR3 loop spans 14 amino acids. The germline CDR1 and CDR2 sequences are SGHTS and YDEGEE. The CDR3 region is CASSFLAGLFEQYF. CDR3 coding DNA: TGTGCCAGCAGCTTTCTAGCGGGTCTCTTCGAGCAGTACTTC.

The gene calls are TRBV6-2 or TRBV6-3 and TRBJ1-1, with a possible D match to TRBD1 (5 bases). The germline V gene encodes CDR1 MNHEY and CDR2 SVGEGT. The CDR3 totals 14 residues. V was pared by 4 bases and J by 4 bases, with 13 bases between. The CDR3 DNA reads as TGTGCCAGCAGTTCGTCGGGGGGTATCACTGAAGCTTTCTTT. It codes for CASSSSGGITEAFF.

The genes are TRBV2 and TRBJ2-1, with 9 bases that match TRBD2. Germline lookup yields CDR1 SNHLY and CDR2 FYNNEI. The V segment lost 2 bases and the J segment 10 bases; nucleotides outside the gene matches: 9. The CDR3 has 15 amino acids. CDR3 in DNA: TGTGCCAGCAGTGAATGGGGGGCTAGCGGGAAGGAGCAGTTCTTC. Its translation is CASSEWGASGKEQFF.

The chain employs TRBV6-5 and TRBJ1-2; weak D call: TRBD1 (5 bases). Germline V gives CDR1 MNHEY, CDR2 SVGAGI. V was clipped by 7 bases and J by 2 bases, with 8 bases between them. The CDR3 extends over 12 amino acids. The CDR3 region is CASKAGNYGYTF. In DNA, the CDR3 is TGTGCCAGCAAGGCAGGGAACTATGGCTACACCTTC.

This chain links TRBV9 with TRBJ2-3; TRBD2 agrees at 10 bases. Unmatched junction bases numbered 5, after V lost 3 bases and J lost 4 bases. Germline assignment: CDR1 SGDLS and CDR2 YYNGEE. This CDR3 has 15 amino acids. The CDR3 nucleotides are TGTGCCAGCAGCGCTAGCGGGAGCCCGGCAGATACGCAGTATTTT. This encodes CASSASGSPADTQYF.

This chain uses TRBV2 with TRBJ2-1; D gene uncertain. Trimming took off 3 bases at V and 7 bases at J, with 7 bases between the two ends. The CDR3 spans 12 residues. From germline, CDR1 is SNHLY and CDR2 FYNNEI. CDR3 bases: TGTGCCAGCAGTGAGCTGGCAAATGAGCAGTTCTTC. Its protein is CASSELANEQFF.

The chain joins TRBV11-2 to TRBJ2-7; D possibly corresponds to TRBD2 (6 bases). V lost 1 base and J 2 bases, leaving 21 bases between the germline ends. Germline V gene lookup returns CDR1 SGHAT and CDR2 FQNNGV. The CDR3 sequence is 18 residues long. The CDR3 DNA follows: TGTGCCAGCAGCTTAGCGTCGATCGGTCGGGAGAACCCCTACGAGCAGTACTTC. Its translation: CASSLASIGRENPYEQYF.